One and the same sample provided the 7 T cell receptor beta chains below, sequenced in a study of response to subunit inactivated influenza vaccine. Each CDR3 protein gets one entry after TCRdb re-called the RT-PCR reads with MiXCR. The table has some 520,000 distinct CDR3 sequences, approximately 16% seen once; the top ten hold approximately 3%. The sequencing here drew on CD4+ T cells sorted from PBMCs, taken less than 30 months after vaccination. The receptor set was obtained from a man aged 50-75 years who received an inactivated influenza vaccine.

This clonotype turned up a few times. CDR3 DNA sequence: TGTGCCACCAGCCCCACTGCCTATCCGGGACAGGGAGGGGAGACCCAGTACTTC. Amino acid sequence: CATSPTAYPGQGGETQYF. The chain uses TRBV15 and TRBJ2-5, with TRBD1 matching 9 bases. The germline V gene encodes CDR1 LNHNV and CDR2 YYDKDF (reference sequence). J gave up 5 bases and V 5 bases, and 18 bases lay outside the gene matches. This CDR3 spans 18 amino acids.

The table lists this clonotype with a few counts. V is TRBV12-3 or TRBV12-4 and J is TRBJ1-1; TRBD1 agrees at 12 bases. The V and J ends lost 6 bases and 4 bases, in that order; junction bases with no gene match: 6. The CDR3 contains 15 residues. Here the CDR3 reads CASRGTGGMVTEAFF. The CDR3 DNA reads as TGTGCCAGCAGGGGGACAGGGGGCATGGTCACTGAAGCTTTCTTT.

This clonotype was seen ten or more times. The chain has TRBV12-3 or TRBV12-4 and TRBJ1-3; possible D gene TRBD1, 5 bases. The CDR3 consists of 16 residues. V lost 6 bases, J lost 0 bases, and 15 bases lay in between. CDR3 DNA sequence: TGTGCCAGCAGCACCGAACAGGCGCGCTCTGGAAACACCATATATTTT. This codes for CASSTEQARSGNTIYF.

V and J are TRBV6-2 or TRBV6-3 and TRBJ2-5, with D possibly TRBD1 on 6 matching bases. The V end was cut by 2 bases, the J end by 3 bases, with 16 bases between. The length of the CDR3 is 16 residues. Germline values: CDR1 MNHEY, CDR2 SVGEGT. CDR3: CASSYKPGTNEETQYF. In DNA form, the CDR3 reads TGTGCCAGCAGTTACAAGCCCGGGACAAACGAAGAGACCCAGTACTTC.

This clonotype was counted between two and nine times. This chain links TRBV29-1 with TRBJ2-3, with TRBD1 identical over 7 bases. In germline, CDR1 is SQVTM, CDR2 ANQGSEA. This CDR3 is built from 12 residues. V was clipped by 6 bases and J by 6 bases; unmatched bases: 6. This chain's CDR3 is CSVGDRADTQYF. The DNA of the CDR3 is TGCAGCGTGGGCGACAGGGCGGATACGCAGTATTTT.

V usage is TRBV4-3 and J usage is TRBJ1-3; no definite D call. The V end lost 0 bases, the J end lost 0 bases, and 15 bases lay between the germline ends. CDR3 size: 18 residues. Germline V gives CDR1 LGHNA, CDR2 YSLEER. This CDR3 reads CASSQDLLVGFSGNTIYF. CDR3 bases: TGCGCCAGCAGCCAAGATCTCCTGGTAGGGTTCTCTGGAAACACCATATATTTT.

This clonotype has only a few counts. This chain joins TRBV20-1 and TRBJ2-3; D unclear. The CDR3 totals 12 residues. The ends were cut back, 6 bases at V and 4 bases at J, with 11 bases in the middle. Germline V CDR1 and CDR2: DFQATT, SNEGSKA (reference sequence). Here the CDR3 DNA reads TGCAGTGCGGGGTTGATGGCAGATACGCAGTATTTT. Its protein product is CSAGLMADTQYF.